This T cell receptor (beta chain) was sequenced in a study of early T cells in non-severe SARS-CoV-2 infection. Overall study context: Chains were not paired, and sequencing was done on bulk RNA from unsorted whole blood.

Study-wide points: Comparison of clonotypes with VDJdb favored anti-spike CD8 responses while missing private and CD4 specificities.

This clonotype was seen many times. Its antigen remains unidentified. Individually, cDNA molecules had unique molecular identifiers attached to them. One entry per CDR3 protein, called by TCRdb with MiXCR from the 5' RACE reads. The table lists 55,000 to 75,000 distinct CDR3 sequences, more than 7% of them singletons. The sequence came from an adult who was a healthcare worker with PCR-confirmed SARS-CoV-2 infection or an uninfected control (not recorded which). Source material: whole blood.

This CDR3 is CASSLTEAPYEQYF. For the CDR3, the DNA is TGTGCCAGCAGTTTAACGGAGGCCCCCTACGAGCAGTACTTC. The chain joins TRBV27 to TRBJ2-7; D is perhaps TRBD2 (5 bases). This CDR3 contains 14 residues. Germline V gene data show CDR1 as MNHEY and CDR2 as SMNVEV (reference sequence). Trimming cost V 2 bases and J 2 bases, with 10 bases left between them.